A selection of T cell receptor beta chains follows, all from one sample in a study of cytomegalovirus exposure and HLA in healthy donors. Sequencing was performed with immunoSEQ multiplex PCR; in TCRdb, only in-frame clones are kept and a portion is missing. The sample lists 120,000 to 150,000 clones; approximately 86% were seen once. Specimen: PBMCs. The receptors originated from a woman between 18 and 29 years old in good health and CMV-seropositive. The CDR3 runs from the conserved cysteine through the conserved F or W. The D gene is left open where the match is weak. Size is stated for part of the rows, as once, few or many counts, or as a class when the clone is expanded.

>TRBJ1-3|-|-|TRBV18
TGTGCCAGCTCACCCGGTGGAGGGAGCTCTGGAAACACCATATATTTT
CASSPGGGSSGNTIYF
>TRBJ2-2|TRBD2|once|TRBV19
TGTGCCAGTAGTTCCCCGGGGGGACCAAACACCGGGGAGCTGTTTTTT
CASSSPGGPNTGELFF
>TRBJ2-5|-|-|TRBV2
TGTGCCAGCAGTGAGTTCACGAGTCAAGAGACCCAGTACTTC
CASSEFTSQETQYF
>TRBJ1-1|TRBD1|-|TRBV9
TGTGCCAGCAGTGTATCCCAGGGGGGCACTGAAGCTTTCTTT
CASSVSQGGTEAFF
>TRBJ1-6|-|-|TRBV19
TGTGCCAGTAGTGTCTCCGGGGGGGGCGGTTCACCCCTCCACTTT
CASSVSGGGGSPLHF
>TRBJ2-7|TRBD2|-|TRBV10-3
TGTGCCATCAGTGACGGGGGGGATAACGAGCAGTACTTC
CAISDGGDNEQYF
>TRBJ2-7|TRBD2|-|TRBV9
TGTGCCAGCAGCGTAGGACTAGCGGGACCCTACGAGCAGTACTTC
CASSVGLAGPYEQYF
>TRBJ2-7|TRBD2|-|TRBV9
TGTGCCAGCAGCGTATCCGGGGGGGCATGGGAGCAGTACTTC
CASSVSGGAWEQYF
>TRBJ2-7|TRBD1|-|TRBV7-9
TGTGCCAGCAGCTACCCAAGAGGGACAGCATCCCACGAGCAGTACTTC
CASSYPRGTASHEQYF
>TRBJ2-3|TRBD2|-|TRBV4-2
TGTGCCAGCAGCCAAGAAGGCGGGGGGGCATCAGATACGCAGTATTTT
CASSQEGGGASDTQYF
>TRBJ1-6|-|-|TRBV6-1
TGTGCCAGCAGTGGGGCACTTGGGGCGAATTCACCCCTCCACTTT
CASSGALGANSPLHF
>TRBJ1-2|-|once|TRBV6-4
TGTGCCAGCAGTGAAACCCGCGATGCAGGCGTTGTCTTC
CASSETRDAGVVF
>TRBJ1-4|TRBD1|-|TRBV30
TGTGCCTGGGGACAGGGGGCTGGAGTTGAAAAACTGTTTTTT
CAWGQGAGVEKLFF
>TRBJ2-7|-|-|TRBV15
TGTGCCACCAGCAGAGCCAGGTTCTACGAGCAGTACTTC
CATSRARFYEQYF
>TRBJ2-6|-|-|TRBV7-9
TGTGCCAGCAACTTCCCCCCCGACAGCTCTGGGGCCAACGTCCTGACTTTC
CASNFPPDSSGANVLTF
>TRBJ1-5|TRBD1|-|TRBV7-8
TGTGCCAGCAGCTTATTTGAGGGGGCCATCGAAAATCAGCCCCAGCATTTT
CASSLFEGAIENQPQHF
>TRBJ2-1|-|-|TRBV28
TGTGCCAGCAGTTTCTTAACTAGCACGGTTGGCAATGAGCAGTTCTTC
CASSFLTSTVGNEQFF
>TRBJ1-2|-|once|TRBV5-1
TGCGCCAGCAGCTTGGGGGCAGGGTTATACGGCTACACCTTC
CASSLGAGLYGYTF
>TRBJ2-3|-|once|TRBV7-2
TGTGCCAGCAGCCCCGCGGCGACAGATACGCAGTATTTT
CASSPAATDTQYF
>TRBJ2-2|-|once|TRBV2
TGTGCCAAATGGGACACAGAAGAGAACACCGGGGAGCTGTTTTTT
CAKWDTEENTGELFF
>TRBJ1-2|TRBD1|-|TRBV9
TGTGCCAGCAGCACTCAGGGGGGAGGCTACACCTTC
CASSTQGGGYTF
>TRBJ2-6|-|-|TRBV6-4
TGTGCCAGCAGTGACTCGAGACACTTGACTGGGGCCAACGTCCTGACTTTC
CASSDSRHLTGANVLTF
>TRBJ2-2|-|-|TRBV5-6
TGTGCCAGCAGCTTGGAACCCCGGGAGTCGCGGGAGCTGTTTTTT
CASSLEPRESRELFF
>TRBJ1-1|TRBD1|few|TRBV11-3
TGTGCCGGTACCGGGACAGGTGTCGGGACTGAAGCTTTCTTT
CAGTGTGVGTEAFF
>TRBJ2-7|TRBD2|-|TRBV7-6
TGTGCCAGCAGCCGGGAGGACACCTTCTACGAGCAGTACTTC
CASSREDTFYEQYF